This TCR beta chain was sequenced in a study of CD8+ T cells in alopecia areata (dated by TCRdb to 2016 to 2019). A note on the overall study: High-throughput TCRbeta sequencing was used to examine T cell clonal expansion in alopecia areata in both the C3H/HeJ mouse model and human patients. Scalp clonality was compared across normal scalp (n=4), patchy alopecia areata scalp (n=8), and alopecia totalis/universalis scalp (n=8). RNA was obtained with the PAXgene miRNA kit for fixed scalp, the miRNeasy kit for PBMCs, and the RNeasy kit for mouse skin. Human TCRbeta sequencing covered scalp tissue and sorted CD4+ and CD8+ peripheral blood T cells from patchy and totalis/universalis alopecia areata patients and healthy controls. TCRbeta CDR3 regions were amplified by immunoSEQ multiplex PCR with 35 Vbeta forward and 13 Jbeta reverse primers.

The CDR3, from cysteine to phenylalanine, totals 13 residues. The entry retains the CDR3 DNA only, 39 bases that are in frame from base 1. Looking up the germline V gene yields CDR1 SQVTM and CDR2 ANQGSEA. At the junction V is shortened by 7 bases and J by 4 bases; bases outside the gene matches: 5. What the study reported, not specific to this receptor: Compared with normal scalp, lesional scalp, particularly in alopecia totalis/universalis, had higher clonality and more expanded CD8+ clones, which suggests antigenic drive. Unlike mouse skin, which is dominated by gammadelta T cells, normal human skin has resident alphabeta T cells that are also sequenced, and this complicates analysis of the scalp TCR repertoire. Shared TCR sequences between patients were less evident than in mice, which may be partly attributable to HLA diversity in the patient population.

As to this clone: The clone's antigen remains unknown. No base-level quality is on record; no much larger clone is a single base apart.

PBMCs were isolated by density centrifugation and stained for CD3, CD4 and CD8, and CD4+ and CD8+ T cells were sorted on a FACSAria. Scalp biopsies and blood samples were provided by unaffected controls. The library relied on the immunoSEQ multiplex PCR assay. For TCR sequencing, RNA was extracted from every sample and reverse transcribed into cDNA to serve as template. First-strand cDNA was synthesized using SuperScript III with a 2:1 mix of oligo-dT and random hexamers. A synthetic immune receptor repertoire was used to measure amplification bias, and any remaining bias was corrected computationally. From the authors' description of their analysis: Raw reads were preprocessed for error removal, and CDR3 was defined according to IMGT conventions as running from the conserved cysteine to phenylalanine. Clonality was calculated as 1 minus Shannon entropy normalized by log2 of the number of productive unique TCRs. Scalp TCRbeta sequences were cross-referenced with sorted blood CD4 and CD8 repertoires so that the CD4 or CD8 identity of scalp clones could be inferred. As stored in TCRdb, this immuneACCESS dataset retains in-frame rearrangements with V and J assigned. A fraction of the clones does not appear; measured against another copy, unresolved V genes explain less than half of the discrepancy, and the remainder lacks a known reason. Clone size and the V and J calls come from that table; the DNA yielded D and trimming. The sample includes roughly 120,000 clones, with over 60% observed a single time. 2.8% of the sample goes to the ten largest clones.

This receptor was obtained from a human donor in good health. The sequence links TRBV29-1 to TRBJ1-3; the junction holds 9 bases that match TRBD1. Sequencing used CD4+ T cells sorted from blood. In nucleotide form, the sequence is TGCAGCGGCCTTACAGGGGGCGGAAACACCATATATTTT. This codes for CSGLTGGGNTIYF.